Each of the 9 T cell receptor beta chains below was sequenced from the same sample in a study of blood T cell repertoires in COVID-19. Libraries were prepared by immunoSEQ multiplex PCR; TCRdb keeps only in-frame clonotypes and omits some of them. The sample shows approximately 240,000 clones, more than 75% of them seen only once. Sequencing input: peripheral blood. These receptors were taken from a man in his fifties who had recovered from COVID-19.

This sequence joins TRBV11-2 and TRBJ2-1; TRBD2 matches 12 bases. V shed 5 bases and J 4 bases; nucleotides not matched to a gene: 15. The CDR3 contains 19 residues. Germline V CDR1 and CDR2: SGHAT, FQNNGV. This CDR3 reads CASSRSGLAGGPTYNEQFF. As DNA, the CDR3 is TGTGCCAGCAGCCGGAGCGGGCTAGCGGGAGGGCCTACTTACAATGAGCAGTTCTTC.

This clone was observed once. This chain links TRBV11-2 with TRBJ2-1, with 7 bases identical to TRBD2. Germline values: CDR1 SGHAT, CDR2 FQNNGV. The CDR3 is 17 amino acids. V was pared by 1 base and J by 6 bases, with 12 bases of the junction left unmatched. The CDR3 sequence is CASSLVLRDYYSNEQFF. Here the CDR3 DNA reads TGTGCCAGCAGCTTAGTATTGCGGGACTACTACAGCAATGAGCAGTTCTTC.

The rearrangement links TRBV12-5 to TRBJ2-1; 16 positions match TRBD2. CDR1 is LGHNT, CDR2 FRNRAP, per germline. The CDR3 runs to 19 residues. V lost 3 bases, J lost 8 bases, and 13 bases stayed unmatched. CDR3 amino acids: CASGFFVGLAGGPGDEQFF. For the CDR3, the DNA is TGTGCTAGTGGTTTTTTCGTGGGACTAGCGGGAGGGCCTGGGGATGAGCAGTTCTTC.

This chain connects TRBV6-5 to TRBJ2-1; 9 bases are a match to TRBD1. The length of the CDR3 is 14 residues. The germline gives CDR1 MNHEY, CDR2 SVGAGI. V shed 6 bases, J shed 3 bases, and the junction held 3 bases outside the gene matches. The CDR3 region is CASSGQGRYNEQFF. CDR3 in DNA: TGTGCCAGCAGCGGACAGGGGCGCTACAATGAGCAGTTCTTC.

V and J are TRBV5-4 and TRBJ1-2; no firm D call. The ends were cut back, 5 bases at V and 4 bases at J, with 9 bases in the middle. The CDR3 length is 12 residues. Germline assignment: CDR1 SGHNT and CDR2 YYREEE (reference sequence). CDR3 sequence: CASSPGIYGYTF. The CDR3 nucleotides are TGTGCCAGCAGTCCGGGTATCTATGGCTACACCTTC.

The genes are TRBV5-1 and TRBJ2-7, with 9 positions matching TRBD1. The length of the CDR3 is 15 residues. Per the germline V gene, CDR1 is SGHRS and CDR2 is YFSETQ. After removal of 3 bases from V and 4 bases from J, the junction contained 8 bases not matched to a gene. CDR3 DNA sequence: TGCGCCAGCAGCTGGGCCGGGACAGGGTCGTACGAGCAGTACTTC. It specifies CASSWAGTGSYEQYF.

The J gene is TRBJ1-1, the V gene TRBV20-1, with D tentatively TRBD1 (5 bases). CDR3 length equals 13 residues. Germline V lookup: CDR1 DFQATT, CDR2 SNEGSKA (reference sequence). V lost 3 bases and J lost 7, with 15 bases in between. In DNA, the CDR3 is TGCAGTGCTAGTCCCCCAGGGAAGATTGAAGCTTTCTTT. Amino acids: CSASPPGKIEAFF.

The rearrangement uses TRBV18 and TRBJ2-2; 7 bases agree with TRBD2. J gave up 5 bases and V 2 bases, and 2 bases lay outside the gene matches. Germline values: CDR1 KGHSH, CDR2 LQKENI. The CDR3 has 14 residues. CDR3 sequence: CASSPAGVTGELFF. CDR3 bases: TGTGCCAGCTCACCAGCGGGGGTTACCGGGGAGCTGTTTTTT.

V gene TRBV27 combines with J gene TRBJ2-2; 8 nucleotides line up with TRBD1. The CDR3 extends over 16 amino acids. With V trimmed by 1 base and J by 7 bases, 8 bases remained unmatched. Germline V CDR1 and CDR2: MNHEY, SMNVEV (reference sequence). Written as DNA, the CDR3 is TGTGCCAGCAGTTTATTGCCGGACAGGGCTGACGGGGAGCTGTTTTTT. Translated: CASSLLPDRADGELFF.